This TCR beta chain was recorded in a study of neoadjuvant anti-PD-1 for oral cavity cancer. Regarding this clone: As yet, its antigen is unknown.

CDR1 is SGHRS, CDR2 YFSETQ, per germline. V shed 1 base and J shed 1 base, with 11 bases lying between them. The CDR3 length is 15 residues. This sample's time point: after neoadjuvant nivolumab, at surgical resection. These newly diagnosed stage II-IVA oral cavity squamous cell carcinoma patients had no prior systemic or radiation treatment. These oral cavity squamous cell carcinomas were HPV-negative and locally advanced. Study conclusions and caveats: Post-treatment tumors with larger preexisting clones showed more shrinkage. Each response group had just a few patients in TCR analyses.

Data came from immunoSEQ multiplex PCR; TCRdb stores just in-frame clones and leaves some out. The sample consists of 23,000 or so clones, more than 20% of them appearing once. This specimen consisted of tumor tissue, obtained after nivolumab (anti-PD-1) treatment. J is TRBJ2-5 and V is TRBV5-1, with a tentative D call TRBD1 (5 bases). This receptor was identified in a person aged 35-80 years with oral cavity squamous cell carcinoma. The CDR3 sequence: CASSLSRVGQETQYF. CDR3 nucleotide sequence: TGCGCCAGCAGCTTGAGCAGGGTGGGCCAAGAGACCCAGTACTTC. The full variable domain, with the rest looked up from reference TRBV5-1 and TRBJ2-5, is KAGVTQTPRYLIKTRGQQVTLSCSPISGHRSVSWYQQTPGQGLQFLFEYFSETQRNKGNFPGRFSGRQFSNSRSEMNVSTLELGDSALYLCASSLSRVGQETQYFGPGTRLLVL.